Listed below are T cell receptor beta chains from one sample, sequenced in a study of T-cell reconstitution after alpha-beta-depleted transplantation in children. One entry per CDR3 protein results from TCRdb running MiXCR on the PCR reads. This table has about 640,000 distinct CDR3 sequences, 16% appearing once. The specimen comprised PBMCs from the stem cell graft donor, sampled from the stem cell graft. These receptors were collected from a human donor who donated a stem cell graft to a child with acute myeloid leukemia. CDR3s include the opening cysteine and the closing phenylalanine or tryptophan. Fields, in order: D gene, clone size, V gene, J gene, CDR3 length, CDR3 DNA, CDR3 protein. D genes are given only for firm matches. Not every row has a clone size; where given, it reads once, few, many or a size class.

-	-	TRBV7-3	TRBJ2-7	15	TGTGCCAGCAGCCCCAGGCCGGGAACCTCCTACGAGCAGTACTTC	CASSPRPGTSYEQYF
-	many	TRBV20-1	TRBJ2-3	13	TGCAGTCCACAGAAAGCGGACACAGATACGCAGTATTTT	CSPQKADTDTQYF
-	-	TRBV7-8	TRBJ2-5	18	TGTGCCAGCAGCTTAGCCTCCAACGAGGGCAGGGAGAGAGAGACCCGGTACTTC	CASSLASNEGRERETRYF
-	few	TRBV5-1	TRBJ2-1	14	TGCGCCAGCAGCTTTACAGGGAGCTACAATGAGCAGTTCTTC	CASSFTGSYNEQFF
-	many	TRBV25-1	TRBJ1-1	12	TGTGCCAGCAGTGACAGGACCACTGAAGCTTTCTTT	CASSDRTTEAFF
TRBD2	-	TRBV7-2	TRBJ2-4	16	TGTGCCAGCAGCCCCCCGGGAGGGGAGGTCAAAAACATTCAGTACTTC	CASSPPGGEVKNIQYF
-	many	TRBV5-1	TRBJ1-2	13	TGCGCCAGCAGCCCCCCAGGACGGGATGGCTACACCTTC	CASSPPGRDGYTF
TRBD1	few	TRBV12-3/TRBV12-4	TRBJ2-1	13	TGTGCCAGCACCCCACAGGGGGGCGGTGAGCAGTTCTTC	CASTPQGGGEQFF
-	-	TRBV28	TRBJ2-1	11	TGTGCCAGCAGCGGTGGTGGTGAGCAGTTCTTC	CASSGGGEQFF
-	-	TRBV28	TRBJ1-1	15	TGTGCCAGCAGTTTGGGGAGGTTGGAATACACTGAAGCTTTCTTT	CASSLGRLEYTEAFF
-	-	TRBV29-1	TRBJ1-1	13	TGCAGCGGCAGACACGGGGGAGGGACTGAAGCTTTTTTT	CSGRHGGGTEAFF
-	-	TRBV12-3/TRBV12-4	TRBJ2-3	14	TGTGCCAGCAAAATGGGCTCAATCTCAGATACGCAGTATTTT	CASKMGSISDTQYF
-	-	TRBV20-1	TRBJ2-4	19	TGCTGTGCTAGACCGGGGACCTTCCCCGGCTACCGCTTGGAAAACATTCAGTACTTC	CCARPGTFPGYRLENIQYF
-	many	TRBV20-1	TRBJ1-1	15	TGCAGTGCTAGAGAGACTAAGGGACCTTACACTGAAGCTTTCTTT	CSARETKGPYTEAFF
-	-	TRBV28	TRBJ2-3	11	TGTGCCAGCACGGCGGCGGATACGCAGTATTTT	CASTAADTQYF
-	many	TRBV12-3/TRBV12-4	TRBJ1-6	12	TGTGCCAGCAGTTTTACCAATTCACCCCTCCACTTT	CASSFTNSPLHF
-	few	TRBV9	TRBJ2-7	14	TGTGCCAGCAGCGCGGACATTTCCTCCTACGAGCAGTACTTC	CASSADISSYEQYF
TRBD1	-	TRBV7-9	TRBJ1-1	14	TGTGCCAGCAGGGACCAGGGGGTAGGCACTGAAGCTTTCTTT	CASRDQGVGTEAFF
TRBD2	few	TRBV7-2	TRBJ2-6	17	TGTGCCAGCAGCTTATCGGGGGGGTCCTCTGGGGCCAACGTCCTGACTTTC	CASSLSGGSSGANVLTF
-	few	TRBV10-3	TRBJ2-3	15	TGTGCCATCATGCGTGCACAGACCCTCACAGATACGCAGTATTTT	CAIMRAQTLTDTQYF
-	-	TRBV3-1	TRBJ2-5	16	TGTGCCAGCAGCCCTCTTGCAGGGGCCAACCAAGAGACCCAGTACTTC	CASSPLAGANQETQYF
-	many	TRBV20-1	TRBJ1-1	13	TGCAGTGCTCCCTCACTGCTGAACACTGAAGCTTTCTTT	CSAPSLLNTEAFF
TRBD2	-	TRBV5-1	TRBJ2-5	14	TGCGCCAGCAGCTCGGGGGGGCCGGGAGAGACCCAGTACTTC	CASSSGGPGETQYF
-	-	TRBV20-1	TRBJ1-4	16	TGCAGTGCTACCCCCCGAGGGAGGGGCGTACATGAAAAACTGTTTTTT	CSATPRGRGVHEKLFF
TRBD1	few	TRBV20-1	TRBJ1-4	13	TGCAGTTCCCCGGGACAGACTAATGAAAAACTGTTTTTT	CSSPGQTNEKLFF
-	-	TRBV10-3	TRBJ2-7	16	TGTGCCATCAGGGACCCCGGTTGGGCGAGCTCCTACGAGCAGTACTTC	CAIRDPGWASSYEQYF
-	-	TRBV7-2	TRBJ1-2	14	TGTGCCAGCAGCTTAGATACAGGTCCGGATGGCTACACCTTC	CASSLDTGPDGYTF
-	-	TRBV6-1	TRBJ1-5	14	TGTGCCAGCAGTGAAAGGGGAGATGGGCAGCCCCAGCATTTT	CASSERGDGQPQHF
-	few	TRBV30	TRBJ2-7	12	TGTGCCTGGAGTCGCGGGGCCTACGAGCAGTACTTC	CAWSRGAYEQYF
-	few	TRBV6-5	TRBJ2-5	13	TGTGCCAGCAGTTATTCGGGGGCGGGGACCCAGTACTTC	CASSYSGAGTQYF
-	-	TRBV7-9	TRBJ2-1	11	TGTGCCAGCAGTAATCAGGGTGAGCAGTTCTTC	CASSNQGEQFF
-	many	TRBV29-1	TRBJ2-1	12	TGCAGCGCTGACAGAGTAGACAATGAGCAGTTCTTC	CSADRVDNEQFF
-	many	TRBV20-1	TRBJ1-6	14	TGCAGTGCTAGAGGAGGGATCGAGAATTCACCCCTCCACTTT	CSARGGIENSPLHF
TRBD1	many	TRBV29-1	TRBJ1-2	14	TGCAGCGTCCATGGACAGGGATCTAACTATGGCTACACCTTC	CSVHGQGSNYGYTF
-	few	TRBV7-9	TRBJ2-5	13	TGTGCCAGCAGCTTAGTAACTCAAGAGACCCAGTACTTC	CASSLVTQETQYF
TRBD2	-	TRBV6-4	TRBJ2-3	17	TGTGCCAGCAGTGACAACCTTGGACTAGCCTCCACAGATACGCAGTATTTT	CASSDNLGLASTDTQYF
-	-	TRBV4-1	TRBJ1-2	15	TGCGCCAGCAGCCAAGATAACGGGGGCAGCTATGGCTACACCTTC	CASSQDNGGSYGYTF
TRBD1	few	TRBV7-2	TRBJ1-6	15	TGTGCCAGCAAAGCTAAACAGGGGTCCCATTCACCCCTCCACTTT	CASKAKQGSHSPLHF
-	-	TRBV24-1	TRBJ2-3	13	TGTGCCACCAGTGAGTCCCGGGAAGATACGCAGTATTTT	CATSESREDTQYF
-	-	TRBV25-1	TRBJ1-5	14	TGTGCCAGCAGTGATAGCTCCTCGGGGGAGCCCCAGCATTTT	CASSDSSSGEPQHF
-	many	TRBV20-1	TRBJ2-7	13	TGCAGTGCTAGAGTCTCACCGGGTGGCGAGCAGTACTTC	CSARVSPGGEQYF
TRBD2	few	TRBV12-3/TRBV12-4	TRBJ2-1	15	TGTGCCAGCAGTATTTTAGCGGGGGGACGGAATGAGCAGTTCTTC	CASSILAGGRNEQFF
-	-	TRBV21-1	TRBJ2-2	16	TGTGCCAGCAGCAAAGGAAGGGGACTGAACACCGGGGAGCTGTTTTTT	CASSKGRGLNTGELFF
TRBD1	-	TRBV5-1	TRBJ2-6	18	TGCGCCAGCAGGGAAGCCAGTTACAGGGGGAGTATGGCCAACGTCCTGACTTTC	CASREASYRGSMANVLTF
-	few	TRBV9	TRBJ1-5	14	TGTGCCAGCAGCGCCTCATCCCGGGCTCAGCCCCAGCATTTT	CASSASSRAQPQHF
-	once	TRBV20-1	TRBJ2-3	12	TGCAGTGCTAGAAGCCTTACAGATACGCAGTATTTT	CSARSLTDTQYF